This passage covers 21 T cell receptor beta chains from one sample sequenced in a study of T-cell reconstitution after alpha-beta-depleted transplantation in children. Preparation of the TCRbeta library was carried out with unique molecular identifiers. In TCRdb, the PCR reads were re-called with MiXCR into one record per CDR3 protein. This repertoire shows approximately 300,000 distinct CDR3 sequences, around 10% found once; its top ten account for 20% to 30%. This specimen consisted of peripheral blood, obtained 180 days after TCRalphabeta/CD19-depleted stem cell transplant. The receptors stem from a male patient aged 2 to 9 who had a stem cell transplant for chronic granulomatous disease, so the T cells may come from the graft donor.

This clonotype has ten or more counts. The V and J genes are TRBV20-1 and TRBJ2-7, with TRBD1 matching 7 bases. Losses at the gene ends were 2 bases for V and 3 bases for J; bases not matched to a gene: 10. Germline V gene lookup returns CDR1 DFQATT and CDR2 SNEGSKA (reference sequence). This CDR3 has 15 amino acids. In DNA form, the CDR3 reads TGCAGTGCTAGATCCGAACGGGACAGCTACTACGAGCAGTACTTC. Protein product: CSARSERDSYYEQYF.

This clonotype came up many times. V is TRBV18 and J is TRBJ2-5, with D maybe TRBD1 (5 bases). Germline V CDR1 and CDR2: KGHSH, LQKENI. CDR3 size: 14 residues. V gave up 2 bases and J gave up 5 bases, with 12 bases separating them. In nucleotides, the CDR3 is TGTGCCAGCTCACCAATAAGGGGCGCTGAGACCCAGTACTTC. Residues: CASSPIRGAETQYF.

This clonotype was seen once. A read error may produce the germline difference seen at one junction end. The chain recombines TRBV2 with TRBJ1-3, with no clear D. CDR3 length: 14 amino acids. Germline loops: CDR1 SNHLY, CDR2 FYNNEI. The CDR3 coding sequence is TGTGCCAGCTGTGATTGGAACTCTGGAAACACCATATATTTT. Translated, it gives CASCDWNSGNTIYF.

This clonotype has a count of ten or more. This CDR3 is CASSLAQTVRGEKLFF. CDR3 DNA sequence: TGTGCCAGCAGCTTAGCGCAGACAGTACGTGGTGAAAAACTGTTTTTT. The genes are TRBV7-2 and TRBJ1-4, with a tentative D call TRBD1 (5 bases). This CDR3 has 16 amino acids. The germline V gene has CDR1 SGHTA and CDR2 FQGNSA. V lost 0 bases and J 7 bases, leaving 15 bases between the germline ends.

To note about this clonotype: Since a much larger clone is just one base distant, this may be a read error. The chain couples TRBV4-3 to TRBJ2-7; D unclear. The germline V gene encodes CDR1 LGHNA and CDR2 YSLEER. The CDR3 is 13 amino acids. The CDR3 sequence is CAISQDPLREQYF. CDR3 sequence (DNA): TGCGCCATCAGCCAAGATCCACTGCGGGAGCAGTACTTC.

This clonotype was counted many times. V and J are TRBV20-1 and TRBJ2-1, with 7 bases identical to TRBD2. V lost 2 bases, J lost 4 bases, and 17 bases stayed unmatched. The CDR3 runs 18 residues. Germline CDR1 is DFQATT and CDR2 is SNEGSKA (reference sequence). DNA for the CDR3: TGCAGTGCTAGAAGCCGCGGGAGTAAGGGCCTCGGTTACAATGAGCAGTTCTTC. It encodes CSARSRGSKGLGYNEQFF.

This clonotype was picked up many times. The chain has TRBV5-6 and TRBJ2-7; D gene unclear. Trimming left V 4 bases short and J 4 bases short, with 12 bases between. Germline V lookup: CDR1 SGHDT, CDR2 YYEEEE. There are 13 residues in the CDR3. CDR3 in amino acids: CASSTSTAYEQYF. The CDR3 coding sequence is TGTGCCAGCAGCACCTCTACAGCTTACGAGCAGTACTTC.

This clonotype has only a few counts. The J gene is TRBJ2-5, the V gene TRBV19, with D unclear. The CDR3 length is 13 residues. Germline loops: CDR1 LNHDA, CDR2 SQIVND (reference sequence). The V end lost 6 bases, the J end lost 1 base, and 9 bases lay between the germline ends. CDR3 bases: TGTGCCAGTAGAGGTGTGGCCCAAGAGACCCAGTACTTC. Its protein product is CASRGVAQETQYF.

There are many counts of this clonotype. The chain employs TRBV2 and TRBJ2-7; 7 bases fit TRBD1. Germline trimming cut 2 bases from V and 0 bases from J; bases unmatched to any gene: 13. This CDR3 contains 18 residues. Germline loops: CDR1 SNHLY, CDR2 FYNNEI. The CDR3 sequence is CASSERGQARYPSYEQYF. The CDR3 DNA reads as TGTGCCAGCAGTGAACGCGGACAGGCAAGGTACCCCTCCTACGAGCAGTACTTC.

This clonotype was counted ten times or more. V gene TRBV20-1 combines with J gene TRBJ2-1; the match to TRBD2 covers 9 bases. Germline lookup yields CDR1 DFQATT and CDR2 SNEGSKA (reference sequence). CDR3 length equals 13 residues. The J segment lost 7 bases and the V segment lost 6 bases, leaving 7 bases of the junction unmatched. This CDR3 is CSATTSGGNEQFF. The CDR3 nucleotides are TGCAGTGCCACGACTAGCGGAGGTAATGAGCAGTTCTTC.

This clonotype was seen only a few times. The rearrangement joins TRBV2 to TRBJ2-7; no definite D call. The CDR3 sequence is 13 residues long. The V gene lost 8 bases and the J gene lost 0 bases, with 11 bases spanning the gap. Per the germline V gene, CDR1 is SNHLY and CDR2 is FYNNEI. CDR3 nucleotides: TGTGCCAGCTCGAGGTTGACCTCCTACGAGCAGTACTTC. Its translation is CASSRLTSYEQYF.

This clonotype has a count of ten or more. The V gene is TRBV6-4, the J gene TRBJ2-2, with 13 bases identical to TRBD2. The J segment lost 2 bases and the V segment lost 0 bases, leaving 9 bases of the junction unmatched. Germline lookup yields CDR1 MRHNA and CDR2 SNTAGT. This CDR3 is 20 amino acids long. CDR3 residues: CASSDSFSTSGRFNTGELFF. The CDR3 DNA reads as TGTGCCAGCAGTGACTCATTCTCGACTAGCGGGAGGTTCAACACCGGGGAGCTGTTTTTT.

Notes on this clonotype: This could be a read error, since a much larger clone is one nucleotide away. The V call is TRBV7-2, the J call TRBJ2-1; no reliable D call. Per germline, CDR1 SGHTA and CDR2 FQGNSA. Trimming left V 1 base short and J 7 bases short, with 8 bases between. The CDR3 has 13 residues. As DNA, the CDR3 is TGTGCCAGCAGCTTAGAGCTGCTAAATGAGCAGTTCTTC. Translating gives CASSLELLNEQFF.

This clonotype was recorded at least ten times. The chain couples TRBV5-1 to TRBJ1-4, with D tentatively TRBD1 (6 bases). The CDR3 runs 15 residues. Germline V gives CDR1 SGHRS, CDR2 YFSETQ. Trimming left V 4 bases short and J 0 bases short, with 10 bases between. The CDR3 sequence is CASSGRGTTNEKLFF. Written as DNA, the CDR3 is TGCGCCAGCAGCGGCAGGGGAACAACTAATGAAAAACTGTTTTTT.

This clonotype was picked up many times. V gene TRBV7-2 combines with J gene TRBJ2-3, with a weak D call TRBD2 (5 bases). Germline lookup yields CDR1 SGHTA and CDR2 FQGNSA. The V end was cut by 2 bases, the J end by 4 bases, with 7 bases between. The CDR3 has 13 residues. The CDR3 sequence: CASSLSGPDTQYF. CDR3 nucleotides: TGTGCCAGCAGCTTAAGCGGACCAGATACGCAGTATTTT.

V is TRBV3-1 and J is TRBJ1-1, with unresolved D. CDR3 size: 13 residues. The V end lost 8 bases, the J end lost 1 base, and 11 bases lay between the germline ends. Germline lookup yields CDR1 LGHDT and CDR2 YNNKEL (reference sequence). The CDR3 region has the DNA TGTGCCAGCGAATCTGAGGGGAACACTGAAGCTTTCTTT. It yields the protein CASESEGNTEAFF.

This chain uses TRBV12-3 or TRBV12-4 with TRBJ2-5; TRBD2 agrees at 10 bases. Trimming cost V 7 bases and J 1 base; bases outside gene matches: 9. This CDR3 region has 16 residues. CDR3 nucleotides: TGTGCCAGCACCACCGGTCAGCGGGGGGGCCAAGAGACCCAGTACTTC. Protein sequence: CASTTGQRGGQETQYF.

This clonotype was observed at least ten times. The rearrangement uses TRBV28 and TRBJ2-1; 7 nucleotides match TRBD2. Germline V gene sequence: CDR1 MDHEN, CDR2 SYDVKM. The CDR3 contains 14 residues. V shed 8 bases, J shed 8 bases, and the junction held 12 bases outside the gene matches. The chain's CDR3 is CASAYPAGDYEQFF. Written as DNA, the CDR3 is TGTGCCAGCGCCTACCCGGCGGGAGACTATGAGCAGTTCTTC.

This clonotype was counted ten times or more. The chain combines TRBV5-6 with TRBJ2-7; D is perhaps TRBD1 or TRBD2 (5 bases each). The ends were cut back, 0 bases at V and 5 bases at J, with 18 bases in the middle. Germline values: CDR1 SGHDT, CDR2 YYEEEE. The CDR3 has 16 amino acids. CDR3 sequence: CASSLARGMGDHEQYF. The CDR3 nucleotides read TGTGCCAGCAGCTTGGCCCGGGGAATGGGGGATCACGAGCAGTACTTC.

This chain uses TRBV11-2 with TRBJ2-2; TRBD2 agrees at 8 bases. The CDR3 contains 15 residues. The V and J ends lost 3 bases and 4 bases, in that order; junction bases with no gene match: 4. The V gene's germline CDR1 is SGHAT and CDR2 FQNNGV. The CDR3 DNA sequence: TGTGCCAGCAGCTTTGGGACTAGACCCACCGGGGAGCTGTTTTTT. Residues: CASSFGTRPTGELFF. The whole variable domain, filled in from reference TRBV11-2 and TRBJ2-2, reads EAGVAQSPRYKIIEKRQSVAFWCNPISGHATLYWYQQILGQGPKLLIQFQNNGVVDDSQLPKDRFSAERLKGVDSTLKIQPAKLEDSAVYLCASSFGTRPTGELFFGEGSRLTVL.

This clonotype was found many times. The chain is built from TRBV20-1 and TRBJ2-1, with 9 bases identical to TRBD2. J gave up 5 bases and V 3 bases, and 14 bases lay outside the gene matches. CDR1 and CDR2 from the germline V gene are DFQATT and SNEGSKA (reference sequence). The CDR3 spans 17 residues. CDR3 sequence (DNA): TGCAGTGCTAGGGGAGTTTGGGTAGCGGGAGTCAACAATGAGCAGTTCTTC. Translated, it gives CSARGVWVAGVNNEQFF.